These T cell receptor beta chains were read from a single sample in a study of blood T cells in healthy people across ages. One entry per CDR3 protein results from TCRdb running MiXCR on the 5' RACE reads. The table shows approximately 800,000 distinct CDR3 sequences, with about 36% occurring only once. The specimen sequenced was blood. The source is a man younger than 35 in good health. Each CDR3 is given with its conserved first and last residue. D genes are given only for firm matches. A row's size may be missing; if present it is once, few, many or a size class.

size,D,V,J,DNA,CDR3
once,-,TRBV20-1,TRBJ2-6,TGCAGTGCTAGGGCAGGGGCCAACGTCCTGACTTTC,CSARAGANVLTF
few,-,TRBV5-5,TRBJ2-5,TGTGCCAGCAGCCCTGGGACTGCGGGTAATGAGCAGTACTTC,CASSPGTAGNEQYF
many,-,TRBV7-8,TRBJ2-5,TGTGCCAGCAACCAGGCCACCAAAGAGACCCAGTACTTC,CASNQATKETQYF
few,-,TRBV27,TRBJ2-3,TGTGCCAGCAGTTTAAAGGCAGGATACACAGATACGCAGTATTTT,CASSLKAGYTDTQYF
-,TRBD2,TRBV5-6,TRBJ2-1,TGTGCCAGCAGCTTGCCGGGAGGAGGATACAATGAGCCGTTCTTC,CASSLPGGGYNEPFF
-,-,TRBV5-1,TRBJ2-5,TGCGCCAGCAGCTCCGCTCTAGGGGCGTACCAAGAGACCCAGTACTTC,CASSSALGAYQETQYF
once,-,TRBV20-1,TRBJ1-5,TGCAGTGCTAAGGGTAGTGATTTTTATAGCAATCAGCCCCAGCATTTT,CSAKGSDFYSNQPQHF
few,-,TRBV4-2,TRBJ2-1,TGTGCCAGCAGCCAAGAAGGGACGGTCCTAGGCGGCAATGAGCAGTTCTTC,CASSQEGTVLGGNEQFF
few,TRBD1,TRBV4-3,TRBJ1-6,TGCGCCAGCAGCCAAGGAGGGGACAGGGATTCACCCCTCCACTTT,CASSQGGDRDSPLHF
-,-,TRBV4-3,TRBJ2-7,TGCGCCAGCAGCCAAATGGCACTTCGCAGGGGAGACTACGAGCAGTACTTC,CASSQMALRRGDYEQYF
once,-,TRBV5-1,TRBJ2-2,TGCGCCAGCAGCTTGGGGGGACAAACCGGGGAGCTGTTTTTT,CASSLGGQTGELFF
-,TRBD2,TRBV2,TRBJ2-3,TGTGCCAGCAGTGAGGCTAGCGGGGCCACAGATACGCAGTATTTT,CASSEASGATDTQYF
many,-,TRBV7-9,TRBJ2-7,TGTGCCAGCAGCTTAGTGGGCCTTGAGCGGCACGAGCAGTACTTC,CASSLVGLERHEQYF